This T cell receptor (beta chain) was captured by sequencing in a study of blood T cell repertoires in COVID-19. CDR3 length: 13 amino acids. Looked up from germline, CDR1 is MNHEY and CDR2 is SMNVEV (reference sequence). Trimming shortened V by 1 base and J by 4 bases, and 4 bases separated the two germline ends. Measured with immunoSEQ multiplex PCR; TCRdb has only the in-frame clones, and not every one. The sample includes roughly 170,000 clones, approximately 77% of them seen just once. Sequences were obtained from PBMCs or T cells enriched from blood (not recorded which). This clonotype originated in a man aged 55 to 70 who had recovered from COVID-19. The V gene is TRBV27, the J gene TRBJ2-2; no clear D. The CDR3 sequence is CASSLLSTGELFF. The DNA for the CDR3 is TGTGCCAGCAGTTTATTGAGCACCGGGGAGCTGTTTTTT.